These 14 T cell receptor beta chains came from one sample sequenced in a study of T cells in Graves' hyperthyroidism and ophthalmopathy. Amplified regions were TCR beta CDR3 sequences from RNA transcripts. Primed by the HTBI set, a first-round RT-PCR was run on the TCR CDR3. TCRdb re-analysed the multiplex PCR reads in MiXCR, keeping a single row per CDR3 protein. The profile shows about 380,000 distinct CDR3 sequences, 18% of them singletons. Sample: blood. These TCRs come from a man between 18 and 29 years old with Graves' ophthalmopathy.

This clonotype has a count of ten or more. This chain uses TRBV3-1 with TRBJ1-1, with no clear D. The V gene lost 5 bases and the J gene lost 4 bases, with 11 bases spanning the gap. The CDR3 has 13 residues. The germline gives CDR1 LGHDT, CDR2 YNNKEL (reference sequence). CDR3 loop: CASSASQGTEAFF. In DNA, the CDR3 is TGTGCCAGCAGCGCAAGTCAAGGCACTGAAGCTTTCTTT. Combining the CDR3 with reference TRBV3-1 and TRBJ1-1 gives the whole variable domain DTAVSQTPKYLVTQMGNDKSIKCEQNLGHDTMYWYKQDSKKFLKIMFSYNNKELIINETVPNRFSPKSPDKAHLNLHINSLELGDSAVYFCASSASQGTEAFFGQGTRLTVV.

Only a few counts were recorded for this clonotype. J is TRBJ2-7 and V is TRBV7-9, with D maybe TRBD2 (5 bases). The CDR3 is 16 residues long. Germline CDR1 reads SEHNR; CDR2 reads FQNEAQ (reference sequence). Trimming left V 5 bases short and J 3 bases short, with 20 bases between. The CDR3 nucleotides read TGTGCCAGCAGCCCGCTCAATGGAGGCAAGATCTACGAGCAGTACTTC. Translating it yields CASSPLNGGKIYEQYF.

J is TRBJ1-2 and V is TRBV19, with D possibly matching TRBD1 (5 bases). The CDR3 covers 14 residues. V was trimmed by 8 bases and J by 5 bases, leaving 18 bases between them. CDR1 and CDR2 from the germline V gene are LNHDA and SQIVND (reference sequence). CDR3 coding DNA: TGTGCCAGTTCTGCGGGGGGGGAATGGTATGGCTACACCTTC. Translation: CASSAGGEWYGYTF.

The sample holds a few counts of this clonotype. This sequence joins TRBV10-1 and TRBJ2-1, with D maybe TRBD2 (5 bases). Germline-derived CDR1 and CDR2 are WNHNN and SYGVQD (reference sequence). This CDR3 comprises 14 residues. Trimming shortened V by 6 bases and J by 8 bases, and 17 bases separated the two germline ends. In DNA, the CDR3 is TGCGCCAGCAGCGCGACTGGTGGTAGCGATGAGCAGTTCTTC. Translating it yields CASSATGGSDEQFF.

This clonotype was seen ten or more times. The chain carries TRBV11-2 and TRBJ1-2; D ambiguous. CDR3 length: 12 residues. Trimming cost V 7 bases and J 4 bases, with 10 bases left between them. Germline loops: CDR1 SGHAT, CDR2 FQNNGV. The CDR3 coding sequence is TGTGCCAGCATGCGGGGAGTCTATGGCTACACCTTC. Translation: CASMRGVYGYTF.

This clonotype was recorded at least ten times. The CDR3 spells CASSLGQNLMNTEAFF. In nucleotides, the CDR3 is TGCGCCAGCAGCCTGGGACAGAATCTCATGAACACTGAAGCTTTCTTT. The chain carries TRBV5-1 and TRBJ1-1; 7 bases are shared with TRBD1. Germline lookup yields CDR1 SGHRS and CDR2 YFSETQ. Trimming cost V 4 bases and J 0 bases; bases outside gene matches: 9. This CDR3 has 16 residues.

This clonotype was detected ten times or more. The CDR3 region is CATSDSHEQFF. The CDR3 DNA reads TGTGCCACCAGTGATTCGCATGAGCAGTTCTTC. The rearrangement uses TRBV24-1 and TRBJ2-1; D unresolved. CDR1 and CDR2 from the germline V gene are KGHDR and SFDVKD. The V gene lost 2 bases and the J gene lost 8 bases, with 3 bases spanning the gap. This CDR3 spans 11 amino acids.

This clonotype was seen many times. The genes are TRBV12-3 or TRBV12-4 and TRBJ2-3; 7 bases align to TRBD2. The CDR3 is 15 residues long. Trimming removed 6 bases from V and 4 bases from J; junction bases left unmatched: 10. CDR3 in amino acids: CASRLFGGSPDTQYF. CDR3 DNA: TGTGCCAGCAGACTCTTTGGCGGGAGCCCAGATACGCAGTATTTT.

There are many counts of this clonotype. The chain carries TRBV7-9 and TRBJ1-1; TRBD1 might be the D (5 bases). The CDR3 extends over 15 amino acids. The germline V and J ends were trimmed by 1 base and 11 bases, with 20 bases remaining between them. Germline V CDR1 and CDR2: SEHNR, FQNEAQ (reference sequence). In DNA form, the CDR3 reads TGTGCCAGCAGCTTAGGCGGTGGGACCACCCCTCGGGCTTTCTTT. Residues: CASSLGGGTTPRAFF.

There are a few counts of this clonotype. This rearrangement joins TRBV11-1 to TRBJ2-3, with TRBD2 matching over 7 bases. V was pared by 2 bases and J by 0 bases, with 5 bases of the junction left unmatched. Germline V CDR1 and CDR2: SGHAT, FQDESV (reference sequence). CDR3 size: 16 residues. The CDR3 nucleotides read TGTGCCAGCAGCTTACTGGACGGGGGGAGCACAGATACGCAGTATTTT. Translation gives CASSLLDGGSTDTQYF.

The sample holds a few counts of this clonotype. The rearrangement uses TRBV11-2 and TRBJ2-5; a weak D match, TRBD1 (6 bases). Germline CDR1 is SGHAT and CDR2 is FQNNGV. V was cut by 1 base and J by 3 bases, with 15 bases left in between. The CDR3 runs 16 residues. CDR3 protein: CASSLVTGRREETQYF. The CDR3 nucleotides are TGTGCCAGCAGCTTAGTTACAGGGCGCAGGGAAGAGACCCAGTACTTC.

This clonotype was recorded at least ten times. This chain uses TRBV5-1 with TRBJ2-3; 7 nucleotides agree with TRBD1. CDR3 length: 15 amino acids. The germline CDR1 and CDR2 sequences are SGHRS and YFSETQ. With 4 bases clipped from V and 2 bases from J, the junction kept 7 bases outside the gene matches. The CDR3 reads CASSRTGVSTDTQYF. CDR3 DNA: TGCGCCAGCAGCCGAACAGGGGTCTCCACAGATACGCAGTATTTT.

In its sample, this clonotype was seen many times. CDR3 DNA: TGTGCCAGCCAACCCGGCAACAACAACTATGGCTACACCTTC. Protein sequence: CASQPGNNNYGYTF. V usage is TRBV28 and J usage is TRBJ1-2; D is ambiguous. Germline V gene sequence: CDR1 MDHEN, CDR2 SYDVKM. Trimming took off 8 bases at V and 2 bases at J, with 15 bases between the two ends. The CDR3 has 14 amino acids.

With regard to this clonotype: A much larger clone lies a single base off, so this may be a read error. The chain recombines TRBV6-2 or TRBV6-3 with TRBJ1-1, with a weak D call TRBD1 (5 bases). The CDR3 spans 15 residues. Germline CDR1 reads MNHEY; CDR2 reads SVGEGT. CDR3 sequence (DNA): TGTGCCAGCACCGTTTCGGGCCGGGGGAACATTGAAGCTTTCTTT. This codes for CASTVSGRGNIEAFF.